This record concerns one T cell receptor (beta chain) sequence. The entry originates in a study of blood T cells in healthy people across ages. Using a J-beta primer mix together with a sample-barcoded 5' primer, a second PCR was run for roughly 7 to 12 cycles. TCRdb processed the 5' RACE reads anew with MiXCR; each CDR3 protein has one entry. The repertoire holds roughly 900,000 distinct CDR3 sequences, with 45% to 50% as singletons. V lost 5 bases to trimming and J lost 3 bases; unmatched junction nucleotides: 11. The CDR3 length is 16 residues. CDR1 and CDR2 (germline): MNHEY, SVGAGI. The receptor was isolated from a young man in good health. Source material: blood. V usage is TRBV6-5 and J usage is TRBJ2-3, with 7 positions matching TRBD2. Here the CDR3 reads CASSTSGGGRTDTQYF. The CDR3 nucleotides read TGTGCCAGCAGTACAAGTGGGGGGGGAAGGACAGATACGCAGTATTTT.